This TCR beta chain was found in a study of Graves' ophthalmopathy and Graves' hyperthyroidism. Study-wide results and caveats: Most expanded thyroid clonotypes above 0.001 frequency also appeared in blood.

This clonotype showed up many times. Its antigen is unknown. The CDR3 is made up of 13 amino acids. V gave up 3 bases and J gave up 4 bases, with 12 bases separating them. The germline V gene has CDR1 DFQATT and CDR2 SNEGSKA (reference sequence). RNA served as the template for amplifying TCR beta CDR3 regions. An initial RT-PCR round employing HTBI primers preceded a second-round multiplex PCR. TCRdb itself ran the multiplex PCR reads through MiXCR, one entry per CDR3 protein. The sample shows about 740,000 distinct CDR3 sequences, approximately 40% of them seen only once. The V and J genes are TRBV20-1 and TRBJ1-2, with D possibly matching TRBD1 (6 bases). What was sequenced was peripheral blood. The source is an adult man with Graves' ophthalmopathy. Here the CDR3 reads CSAREDSLYGYTF. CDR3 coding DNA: TGCAGTGCTAGGGAGGACAGCCTCTATGGCTACACCTTC.